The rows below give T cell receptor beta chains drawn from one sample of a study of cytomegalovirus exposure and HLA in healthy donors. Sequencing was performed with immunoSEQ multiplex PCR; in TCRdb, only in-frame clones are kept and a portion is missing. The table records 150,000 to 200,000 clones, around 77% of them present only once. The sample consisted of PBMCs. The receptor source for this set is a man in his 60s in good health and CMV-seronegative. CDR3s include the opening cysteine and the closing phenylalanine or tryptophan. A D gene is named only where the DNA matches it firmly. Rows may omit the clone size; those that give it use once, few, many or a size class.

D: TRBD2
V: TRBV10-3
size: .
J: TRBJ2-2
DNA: TGTGCCATCAGTGAGCGGGGGACTAGCGGCCCAAACACCGGGGAGCTGTTTTTT
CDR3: CAISERGTSGPNTGELFF

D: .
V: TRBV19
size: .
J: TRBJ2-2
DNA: TGTGCCAGTCAGGGTCGCCAAAACACCGGGGAGCTGTTTTTT
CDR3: CASQGRQNTGELFF

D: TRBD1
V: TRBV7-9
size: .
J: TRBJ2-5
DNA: TGTGCCAGCAGCTCTCCACTTCGGACAGGGCAAGAGACCCAGTACTTC
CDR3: CASSSPLRTGQETQYF

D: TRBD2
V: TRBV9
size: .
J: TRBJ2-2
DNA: TGTGCCAGCAGCGTACTAGCGGGAGGGACCACCGGGGAGCTGTTTTTT
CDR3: CASSVLAGGTTGELFF

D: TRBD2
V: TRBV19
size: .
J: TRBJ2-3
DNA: TGTGCCAGTAGTATACGGGGAGCGGGGACCCGCCGTCCAGATACGCAGTATTTT
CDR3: CASSIRGAGTRRPDTQYF

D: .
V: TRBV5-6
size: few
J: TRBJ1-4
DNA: TGTGCCAGCAGCTGGTCGAGTTGGGGCCAGGCCGATAATGAAAAACTGTTTTTT
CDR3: CASSWSSWGQADNEKLFF

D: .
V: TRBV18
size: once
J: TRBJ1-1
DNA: TGTGCCAGCTCACCAGGGGGCATGAACACTGAAGCTTTCTTT
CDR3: CASSPGGMNTEAFF

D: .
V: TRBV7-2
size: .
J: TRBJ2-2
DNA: TGTGCCAGCAGCTTAGATAGCGGCGCGAACACCGGGGAGCTGTTTTTT
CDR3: CASSLDSGANTGELFF

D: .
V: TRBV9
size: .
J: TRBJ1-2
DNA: TGTGCCAGCAGTGGCCCCCAGGGACTAAAGAACTATGGCTACACCTTC
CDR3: CASSGPQGLKNYGYTF

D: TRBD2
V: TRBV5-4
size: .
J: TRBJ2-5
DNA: TGTGCCAGCAGCTTTAGCGGGGGCTTCCAAGAGACCCAGTACTTC
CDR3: CASSFSGGFQETQYF

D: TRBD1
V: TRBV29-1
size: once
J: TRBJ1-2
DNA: TGCAGCGTTGCGGACAGGGGCTATGGCTACCCCTTC
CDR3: CSVADRGYGYPF

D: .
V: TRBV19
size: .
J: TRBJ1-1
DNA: TGTGCCAGTAGTATATCCCCCGACACTGAAGCTTTCTTT
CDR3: CASSISPDTEAFF

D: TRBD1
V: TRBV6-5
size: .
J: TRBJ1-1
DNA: TGTGCCAGCAGCCTGACAGGGGGCACTGAAGCTTTCTTT
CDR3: CASSLTGGTEAFF

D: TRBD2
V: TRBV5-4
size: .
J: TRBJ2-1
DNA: TGTGCCAGCAGCCTTCAGCGGGGGGGCAGGAATGAGCAGTTCTTC
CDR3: CASSLQRGGRNEQFF

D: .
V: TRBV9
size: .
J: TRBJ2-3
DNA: TGTGCCAGCAGCGTACGACTAGGATTAGATACGCAGTATTTT
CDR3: CASSVRLGLDTQYF

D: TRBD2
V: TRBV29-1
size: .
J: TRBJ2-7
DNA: TGCAGCGTTACCGGACTAGCGGGGGCCTACGAGCAGTACTTC
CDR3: CSVTGLAGAYEQYF

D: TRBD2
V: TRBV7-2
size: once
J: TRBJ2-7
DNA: TGTGCCAGCAGCTTTCTAGCGGGAGCCGGTTACGAGCAGTACTTC
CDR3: CASSFLAGAGYEQYF

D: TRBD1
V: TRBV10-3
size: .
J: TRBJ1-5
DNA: TGTGCTATCAGACAGGGTAACGATCAGCCCCAGCATTTT
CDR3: CAIRQGNDQPQHF

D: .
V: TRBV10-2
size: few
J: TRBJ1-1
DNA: TGCGCCAGCAGAGCTACGGGGCTAGGGGGCACTGAAGCTTTCTTT
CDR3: CASRATGLGGTEAFF

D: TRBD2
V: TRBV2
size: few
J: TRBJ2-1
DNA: TGTGCCAGCACTGGCTGGGCTAGCGGGACCCCTACCTACAATGAGCAGTTCTTC
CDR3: CASTGWASGTPTYNEQFF

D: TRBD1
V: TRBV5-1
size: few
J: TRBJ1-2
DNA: TGCGCCAGCAGCACCAGGGCAGGGGGTTCCTATGGCTACACCTTC
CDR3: CASSTRAGGSYGYTF

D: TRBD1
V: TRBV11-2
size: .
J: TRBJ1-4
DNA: TGTGCCAGCAGCTCGCCGGGACAGGGCCGTGAAAAACTGTTTTTT
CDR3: CASSSPGQGREKLFF

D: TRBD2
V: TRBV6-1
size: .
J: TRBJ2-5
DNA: TGTGCCAGCAGTGAAGGGGCGAGTAGCGGGGAATGGGAGACCCAGTACTTC
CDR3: CASSEGASSGEWETQYF

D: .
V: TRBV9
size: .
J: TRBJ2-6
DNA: TGTGCCAGCAGCCTAGGGAGGATCTCTGGGGCCAACGTCCTGACTTTC
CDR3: CASSLGRISGANVLTF

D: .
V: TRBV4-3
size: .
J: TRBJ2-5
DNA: TGCGCCAGCAGCCAAGTTCGGGAAGCCCAAGAGACCCAGTACTTC
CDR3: CASSQVREAQETQYF

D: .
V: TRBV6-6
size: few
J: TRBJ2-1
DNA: TGTGCCAGCACCGCTAGTGGTAATGAGCAGTTCTTC
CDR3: CASTASGNEQFF

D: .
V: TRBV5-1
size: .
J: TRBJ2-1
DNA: TGCGCCAGCAGCTTGGGGAGGGCGATGGGAATTAATGAGCAGTTCTTC
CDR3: CASSLGRAMGINEQFF

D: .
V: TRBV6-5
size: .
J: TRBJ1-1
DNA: TGTGCCAGCAGTTACTCGAGGAGGAACACTGAAGCTTTCTTT
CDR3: CASSYSRRNTEAFF

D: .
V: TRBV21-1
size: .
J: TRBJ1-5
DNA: TGTGCCAGCAGCAAAGTCTGTTACCGGGACAGGGCACCCCTTGCGGGCAATCAGCCCCAGCATTTT
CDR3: CASSKVCYRDRAPLAGNQPQHF

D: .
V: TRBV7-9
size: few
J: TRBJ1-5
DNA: TGTGCCAGCAGCTCAACAGGGTCCCAGCATTTT
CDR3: CASSSTGSQHF

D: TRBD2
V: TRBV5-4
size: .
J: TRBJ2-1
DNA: TGTGCCAGCAGTTGGAGACTAGCGGGGGGGAACAATGAGCAGTTCTTC
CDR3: CASSWRLAGGNNEQFF

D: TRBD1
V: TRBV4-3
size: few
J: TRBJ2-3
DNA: TGCGCCAGCAGCCAAGGCGGACAGGGACCTTCGGCAGATACGCAGTATTTT
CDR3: CASSQGGQGPSADTQYF

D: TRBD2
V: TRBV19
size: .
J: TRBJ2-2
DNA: TGTGCCAGTAGTTCGCGGGAGAGTAGCACCGGGGAGCTGTTTTTT
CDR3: CASSSRESSTGELFF

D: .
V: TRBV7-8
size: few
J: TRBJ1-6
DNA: TGTGCCAGCAGCCTCCGAACAAGTTCCTATAATTCACCCCTCCACTTT
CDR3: CASSLRTSSYNSPLHF

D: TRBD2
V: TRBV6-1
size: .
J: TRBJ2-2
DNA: TGTGCCAGCAGTGGACTAGCGGGTGCAACCGGGGAGCTGTTTTTT
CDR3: CASSGLAGATGELFF

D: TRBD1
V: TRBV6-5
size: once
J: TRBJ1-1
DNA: TGTGCCAGCAGGAAGGACAGGGATGTTGAAGCTTTCTTT
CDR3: CASRKDRDVEAFF

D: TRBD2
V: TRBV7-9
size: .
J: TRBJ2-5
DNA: TGTGCCAGCAGCTTAGGGACTAGCGGGGAGACCCAGTACTTC
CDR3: CASSLGTSGETQYF

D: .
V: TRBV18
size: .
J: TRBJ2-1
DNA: TGTGCCAGCTCACCACGACAGAGCGCGGACTACAATGAGCAGTTCTTC
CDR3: CASSPRQSADYNEQFF

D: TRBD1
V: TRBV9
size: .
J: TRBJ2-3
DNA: TGTGCCAGCAGCCCCCGCCCGACGGGACAGGGCACAGATACGCAGTATTTT
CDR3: CASSPRPTGQGTDTQYF

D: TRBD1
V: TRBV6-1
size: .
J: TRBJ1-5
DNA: TGTGCCAGCAAGAGGACAGGCGATCAGCCCCAGCATTTT
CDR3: CASKRTGDQPQHF

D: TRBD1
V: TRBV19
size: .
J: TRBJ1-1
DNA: TGTGCCAGTGGTCCAAGGACAGGGCGTCTGTACACTGAAGCTTTCTTT
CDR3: CASGPRTGRLYTEAFF

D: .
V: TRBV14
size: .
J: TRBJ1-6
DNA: TGTGCCAGCGGGAGCTCCCTGGGTGCACCCCTCCACTTT
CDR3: CASGSSLGAPLHF

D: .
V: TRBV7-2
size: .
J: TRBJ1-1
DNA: TGTGCCAGCAGCCCCACCCCAGGGGAAGCTTTCTTT
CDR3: CASSPTPGEAFF

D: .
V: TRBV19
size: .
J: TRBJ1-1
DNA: TGTGCCAGTAGTATAATGGCCAGTATGAACACTGAAGCTTTCTTT
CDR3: CASSIMASMNTEAFF

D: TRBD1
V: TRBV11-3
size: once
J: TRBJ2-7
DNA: TGTGCCAGCAGCTTGGACGGGACAGACTCCTACGAGCAGTACTTC
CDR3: CASSLDGTDSYEQYF

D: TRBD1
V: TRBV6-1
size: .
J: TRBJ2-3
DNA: TGTGCCAGCTCCCGGGACAGAAGCACAGATACGCAGTATTTT
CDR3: CASSRDRSTDTQYF

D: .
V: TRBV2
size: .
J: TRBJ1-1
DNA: TGTGCCAGCAGTGAGCGGGGGCCCAACACTGAAGCTTTCTTT
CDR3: CASSERGPNTEAFF

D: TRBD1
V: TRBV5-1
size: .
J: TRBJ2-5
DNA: TGCGCCAGCAGCTTGAACAGGGGGGAAGAGACCCAGTACTTC
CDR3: CASSLNRGEETQYF

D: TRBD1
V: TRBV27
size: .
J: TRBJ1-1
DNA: TGTGCCAGCAGTAGGGGGGACAGGGAAGCTTTCTTT
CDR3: CASSRGDREAFF

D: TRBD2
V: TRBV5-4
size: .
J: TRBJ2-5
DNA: TGTGCCAGCAGCCAGACCGGGACTATGCAAGAGACCCAGTACTTC
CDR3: CASSQTGTMQETQYF

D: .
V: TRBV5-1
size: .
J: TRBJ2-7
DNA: TGCGCCAGCAGCGCGACAGCGCTCTCCTACGAGCAGTACTTC
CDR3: CASSATALSYEQYF

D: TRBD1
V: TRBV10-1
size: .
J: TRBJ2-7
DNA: TGCGCCAGCAGTCTGGGACAGTCTTACGAGCAGTACTTC
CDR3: CASSLGQSYEQYF

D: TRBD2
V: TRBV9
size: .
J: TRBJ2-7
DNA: TGTGCCAGCAGCCCTCCGCCGGGTAGCGGGGTCTACGAGCAGTACTTC
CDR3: CASSPPPGSGVYEQYF

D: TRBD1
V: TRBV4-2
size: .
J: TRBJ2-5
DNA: TGTGCCAGCAGCCAGACCGGGACAGCTCAAGAGACCCAGTACTTC
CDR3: CASSQTGTAQETQYF

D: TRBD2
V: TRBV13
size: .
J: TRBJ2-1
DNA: TGTGCCAGCAGCTCCCCTAGCGGGGGCTACAATGAGCAGTTCTTC
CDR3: CASSSPSGGYNEQFF

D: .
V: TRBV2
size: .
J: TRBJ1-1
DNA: TGTGCCAGCAGTAGACAGGAATCCCCCTGTGAAGCTTTCTTT
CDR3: CASSRQESPCEAFF

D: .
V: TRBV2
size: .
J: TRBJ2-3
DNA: TGTGCCAGCAACTCACTAGCTGCGGGTACGCAGTATTTT
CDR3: CASNSLAAGTQYF

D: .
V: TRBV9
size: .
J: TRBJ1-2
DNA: TGTGCCAGCAGAGGGGCTGGCTACACCTTC
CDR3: CASRGAGYTF